This passage covers 3 T cell receptor beta chains from one sample sequenced in a study of T cells after yellow fever vaccination (dated by TCRdb to about 2019). Explained via the paper, the treatment or condition label denotes: live attenuated yellow fever vaccine strain. Library preparation used 5' RACE. Sequencing was performed on an Illumina HiSeq 2500. TCRdb reran the public reads through fastp at Q25 and MiXCR, keeping productive beta chains. CDR3 protein duplicates are merged, each entry listing the most common genes and DNA. A total of roughly 500,000 distinct CDR3 sequences appear in this sample, about 19% of them only once. The ten largest make up around 15% of the sample. Specimen: PBMCs, collected 15 days after the yellow fever booster vaccination. These receptors all come from a young man who received the YFV17D yellow fever vaccine.

This chain joins TRBV14 and TRBJ2-7; 7 nucleotides match TRBD2. V dropped 0 bases and J dropped 4; count of bases not matched to a gene: 6. The germline V gene has CDR1 SGHDN and CDR2 FVKESK. The CDR3 extends over 15 amino acids. The CDR3: CASSQDRTSRYEQYF. The CDR3 region has the DNA TGTGCCAGCAGCCAAGACAGGACTAGTAGGTACGAGCAGTACTTC.

The gene calls are TRBV7-2 and TRBJ2-7; 8 positions match TRBD2. The CDR3 is 15 amino acids. The germline V gene has CDR1 SGHTA and CDR2 FQGNSA. V lost 5 bases, J lost 8 bases, and 14 bases stayed unmatched. The CDR3 protein is CASSPLGWREDKQYF. The CDR3 DNA is TGTGCCAGCAGCCCCCTAGGTTGGCGGGAGGATAAGCAGTACTTC.

This rearrangement joins TRBV7-2 to TRBJ2-5, with a possible D match to TRBD2 (5 bases). V lost 5 bases and J lost 2, with 15 bases in between. This CDR3 has 15 residues. The germline V gene has CDR1 SGHTA and CDR2 FQGNSA. This chain's CDR3 is CASSLLAAPQETQYF. CDR3 nucleotides: TGTGCCAGCAGCCTTCTAGCAGCCCCGCAAGAGACCCAGTACTTC.